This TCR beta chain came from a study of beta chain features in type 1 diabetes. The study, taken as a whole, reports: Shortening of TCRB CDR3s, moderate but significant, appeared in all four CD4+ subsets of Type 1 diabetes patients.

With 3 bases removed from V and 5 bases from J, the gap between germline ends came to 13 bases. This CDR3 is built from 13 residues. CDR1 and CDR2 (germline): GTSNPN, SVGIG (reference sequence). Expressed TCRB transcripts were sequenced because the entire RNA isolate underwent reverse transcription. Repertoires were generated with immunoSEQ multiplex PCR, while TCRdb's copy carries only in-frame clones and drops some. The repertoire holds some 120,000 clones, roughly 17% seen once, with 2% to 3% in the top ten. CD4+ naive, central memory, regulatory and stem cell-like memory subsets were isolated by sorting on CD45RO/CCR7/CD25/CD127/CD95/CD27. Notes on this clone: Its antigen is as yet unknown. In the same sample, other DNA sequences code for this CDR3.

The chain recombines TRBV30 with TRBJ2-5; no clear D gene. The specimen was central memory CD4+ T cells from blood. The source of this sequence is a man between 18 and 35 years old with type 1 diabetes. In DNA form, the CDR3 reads TGTGCCTGGAGCCTAGATGTGGGGGAGACCCAGTACTTC. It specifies CAWSLDVGETQYF.